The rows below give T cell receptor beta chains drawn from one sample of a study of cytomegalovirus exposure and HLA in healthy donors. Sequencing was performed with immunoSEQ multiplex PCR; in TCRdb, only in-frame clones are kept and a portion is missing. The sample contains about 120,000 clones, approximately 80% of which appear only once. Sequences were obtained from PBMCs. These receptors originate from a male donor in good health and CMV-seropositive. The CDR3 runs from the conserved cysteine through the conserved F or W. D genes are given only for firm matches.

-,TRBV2,CASSGQGTYNEQFF
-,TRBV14,CASSQGFRHEQYF
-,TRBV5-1,CASSLERGGVNTEAFF
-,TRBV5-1,CASSSVGARNTEAFF
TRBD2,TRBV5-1,CASSGKASGAYEQYF
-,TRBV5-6,CASSLAVLRVTTDTQYF
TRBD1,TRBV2,CASRVPGTGMGYEQYF
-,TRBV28,CASSLLGGASYNEQFF
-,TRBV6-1,CASSESTAWNSPLHF
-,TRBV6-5,CASSVDSRSFF
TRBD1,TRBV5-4,CASSSSGTGNEKLFF
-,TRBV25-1,CASSRGYEQYF
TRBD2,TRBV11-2,CASSLASSSGSGTQYF
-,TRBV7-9,CASSKSSDTQYF
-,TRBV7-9,CSSSSTGYEQYF
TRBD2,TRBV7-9,CSSSDRLAPSSDTQYF
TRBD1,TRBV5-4,CASSLTGGGETQYF
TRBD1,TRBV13,CASSNPPGQGARNTEAFF
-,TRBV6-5,CASSYSSIHYEQYF
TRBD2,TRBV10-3,CAIHRASGSQSSYNEQFF
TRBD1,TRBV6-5,CASSIGGYPYGYTF
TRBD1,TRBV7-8,CASSARQGVHEQYF
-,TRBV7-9,CSSSSSETQYF
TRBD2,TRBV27,CASTQGASGGTGELFF
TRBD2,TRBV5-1,CASSLGLAGGMLETQYF
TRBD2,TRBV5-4,CASSLRRGESDTQYF
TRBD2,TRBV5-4,CASSPRLAGGITDTQYF
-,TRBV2,CASSDNTDTQYF